A selection of T cell receptor beta chains follows, all from one sample in a study of blood T cell repertoires in COVID-19. Sequencing used immunoSEQ multiplex PCR; TCRdb keeps in-frame clones, though not all of them. Of approximately 120,000 clones listed, about 85% are singletons. The material sequenced was peripheral blood. All receptors derive from an elderly woman with COVID-19, enrolled during active disease. CDR3s include the opening cysteine and the closing phenylalanine or tryptophan. Fields, in order: clone size, D gene, J gene, V gene, CDR3 protein, CDR3 DNA. The D gene is left open where the match is weak. Clone size is shown for a subset of rows, as once, few, many or a class of expanded clone.

>once|.|TRBJ2-1|TRBV5-4
CASSLGEVSQNEQFF
TGTGCCAGCAGCCTGGGGGAGGTCAGCCAGAATGAGCAGTTCTTC
>once|.|TRBJ2-7|TRBV19
CASSRVAGYEQYF
TGTGCCAGTAGCCGCGTCGCGGGCTACGAGCAGTACTTC
>.|TRBD1|TRBJ1-2|TRBV19
CASRRQGANYGYTF
TGTGCCAGTAGGAGACAGGGGGCGAACTATGGCTACACCTTC
>.|.|TRBJ2-7|TRBV27
CASSTYSGGIYEQYF
TGTGCCAGCAGTACCTATAGCGGAGGGATCTACGAGCAGTACTTC
>.|.|TRBJ1-2|TRBV2
CASRPGLPNYGYTF
TGTGCCAGCAGACCCGGGTTACCTAACTATGGCTACACCTTC
>.|TRBD1|TRBJ1-2|TRBV4-3
CASSQDLGQQYYGYTF
TGCGCCAGCAGCCAAGACCTGGGACAGCAATACTATGGCTACACCTTC
>once|.|TRBJ2-7|TRBV10-3
CAIRTTESSYEQYF
TGTGCCATCAGGACGACAGAGAGCTCCTACGAGCAGTACTTC
>.|TRBD1|TRBJ2-1|TRBV5-1
CASSFSGTGWNEQFF
TGCGCCAGCAGCTTTTCCGGGACAGGGTGGAATGAGCAGTTCTTC
>.|TRBD1|TRBJ1-2|TRBV5-6
CASSFETGGSILGGYTF
TGTGCCAGCAGCTTTGAGACAGGGGGATCGATTTTGGGCGGCTACACCTTC
>.|TRBD2|TRBJ2-5|TRBV19
CASSIGSGRQETQYF
TGTGCCAGTAGTATCGGTAGCGGGAGGCAAGAGACCCAGTACTTC
>.|TRBD2|TRBJ2-1|TRBV3-1/TRBV3-2
CASSPGGGPNNNEQFF
TGTGCCAGCAGCCCGGGCGGGGGGCCTAATAACAATGAGCAGTTCTTC
>once|TRBD2|TRBJ2-1|TRBV18
CASSPFSGISYNEQFF
TGTGCCAGCTCACCCTTCAGCGGGATCTCCTACAATGAGCAGTTCTTC
>once|.|TRBJ2-5|TRBV18
CASSNLQGSQETQYF
TGTGCCAGCTCCAACCTACAGGGTTCCCAAGAGACCCAGTACTTC
>.|TRBD2|TRBJ2-3|TRBV5-8
CASGLAGVSTDTQYF
TGTGCCAGCGGGCTAGCGGGAGTGAGCACAGATACGCAGTATTTT
>many|.|TRBJ1-5|TRBV6-4
CASSDSAGGNQPQHF
TGTGCCAGCAGTGACTCGGCAGGGGGCAATCAGCCCCAGCATTTT
>.|TRBD2|TRBJ2-1|TRBV7-3
CASSPKTRAGVSDEQFF
TGTGCCAGCAGCCCAAAGACTAGAGCGGGAGTTTCTGATGAGCAGTTCTTC
>.|.|TRBJ2-3|TRBV5-1
CASSLSEPTDTQYF
TGCGCCAGCAGCTTGAGCGAACCTACAGATACGCAGTATTTT
>.|.|TRBJ2-1|TRBV29-1
CSAMRSSYNEQFF
TGCAGCGCTATGAGGAGCTCCTACAATGAGCAGTTCTTC
>once|TRBD1|TRBJ1-3|TRBV13
CASSELGTGLLSGNTIYF
TGTGCCAGCAGCGAACTGGGGACAGGTCTTCTCTCTGGAAACACCATATATTTT
>.|TRBD2|TRBJ2-5|TRBV2
CASSDDSGSTKTQYF
TGTGCCAGCAGTGACGATAGCGGGAGTACGAAGACCCAGTACTTC
>once|.|TRBJ1-1|TRBV28
CASSPSLSNTEAFF
TGTGCCAGCAGTCCCTCCCTATCGAACACTGAAGCTTTCTTT
>.|.|TRBJ1-2|TRBV6-4
CATKGLIQGSYGYTF
TGTGCCACAAAAGGATTGATACAGGGCAGCTATGGCTACACCTTC
>.|TRBD1|TRBJ2-5|TRBV9
CASSSGQGHGTQYF
TGTGCCAGCAGCTCGGGACAGGGACATGGGACCCAGTACTTC
>.|.|TRBJ2-4|TRBV18
CASSPPSLKNIQYF
TGTGCCAGCTCACCTCCTAGCCTTAAAAACATTCAGTACTTC
>once|TRBD2|TRBJ2-1|TRBV4-3
CASSQETSGRANEQFF
TGCGCCAGCAGCCAAGAGACTAGCGGGAGGGCGAATGAGCAGTTCTTC
>.|.|TRBJ2-3|TRBV5-6
CASSPAALGTDTQYF
TGTGCCAGCAGCCCCGCGGCTTTAGGAACAGATACGCAGTATTTT
>.|TRBD1|TRBJ1-6|TRBV7-9
CASSLLRQGGDSPLHF
TGTGCCAGCAGCTTATTGAGGCAGGGGGGAGATTCACCCCTCCACTTT
>few|.|TRBJ2-2|TRBV12-3/TRBV12-4
CASSPSVTGELFF
TGTGCCAGCAGTCCCTCTGTAACCGGGGAGCTGTTTTTT
>once|TRBD2|TRBJ2-1|TRBV9
CASTPLAGEANEQFF
TGTGCCAGCACCCCACTAGCGGGAGAGGCCAATGAGCAGTTCTTC
>.|.|TRBJ2-7|TRBV7-2
CASSIQGYEQYF
TGTGCCAGCAGCATACAGGGCTACGAGCAGTACTTC
>.|.|TRBJ2-7|TRBV7-2
CASSATRSSYEQYF
TGTGCCAGCAGCGCCACGAGAAGCTCCTACGAGCAGTACTTC
>few|TRBD1|TRBJ2-3|TRBV4-1
CASSQLAGTASDTQYF
TGCGCCAGCAGCCAGCTAGCCGGGACAGCGTCAGATACGCAGTATTTT
>.|.|TRBJ2-7|TRBV6-2/TRBV6-3
CASSYGLAVSYEQYF
TGTGCCAGCAGTTATGGGCTAGCTGTCTCCTACGAGCAGTACTTC
>.|TRBD1|TRBJ2-3|TRBV9
CASSARDRDTDTQYF
TGTGCCAGCAGCGCCCGGGACAGGGATACAGATACGCAGTATTTT
>once|TRBD1|TRBJ1-1|TRBV5-1
CASSPRPGGANTEAFF
TGCGCCAGCAGCCCCCGGCCAGGGGGCGCGAACACTGAAGCTTTCTTT
>.|TRBD1|TRBJ2-1|TRBV24-1
CATSDPPTGGQPLYNEQFF
TGTGCCACCAGTGATCCCCCGACAGGGGGCCAACCTCTTTACAATGAGCAGTTCTTC
>.|.|TRBJ1-4|TRBV28
CASSQRFGLTAEREKLFF
TGTGCCAGCAGCCAAAGGTTTGGTCTGACAGCCGAAAGGGAAAAACTGTTTTTT
>.|.|TRBJ2-7|TRBV7-2
CASSLTYEQYF
TGTGCCAGCAGCTTAACATACGAGCAGTACTTC
>few|.|TRBJ1-1|TRBV19
CASSIGTGNAEAFF
TGTGCCAGTAGTATAGGGACCGGGAACGCTGAAGCTTTCTTT
>.|.|TRBJ2-4|TRBV23-1
CASRTLLQDKPLAKNIQYF
TGCGCCAGCAGAACTCTGCTCCAAGACAAACCCCTAGCCAAAAACATTCAGTACTTC
>.|TRBD2|TRBJ2-2|TRBV4-2
CASSTSGRDGELFF
TGTGCCAGCAGCACTAGCGGGAGGGACGGGGAGCTGTTTTTT
>.|.|TRBJ1-5|TRBV28
CASSLGGARSDQPQHF
TGTGCCAGCAGTTTAGGAGGGGCGAGGAGTGATCAGCCCCAGCATTTT
>.|TRBD1|TRBJ2-1|TRBV19
CASSGTGLNNEQFF
TGTGCCAGCTCCGGGACAGGGTTGAACAATGAGCAGTTCTTC
>.|.|TRBJ1-4|TRBV11-2
CASSPDGGWAEKLFF
TGTGCCAGCAGCCCCGACGGGGGATGGGCAGAAAAACTGTTTTTT
>.|TRBD2|TRBJ2-1|TRBV11-3
CASSLISGSTDEQFF
TGTGCCAGCAGCTTGATAAGCGGGAGTACGGATGAGCAGTTCTTC
>.|TRBD1|TRBJ2-3|TRBV6-1
CASSETGGGDTQYF
TGTGCCAGCAGTGAAACAGGGGGCGGAGATACGCAGTATTTT
>.|.|TRBJ2-3|TRBV7-9
CASSLVLGSGTTDTQYF
TGTGCCAGCAGCTTAGTTTTGGGTAGCGGCACTACAGATACGCAGTATTTT
>.|TRBD2|TRBJ2-1|TRBV19
CASRTSGNHNEQFF
TGTGCCAGCAGAACTAGCGGGAATCACAATGAGCAGTTCTTC
>.|.|TRBJ1-5|TRBV19
CASSITWADQPQHF
TGTGCCAGTAGTATAACTTGGGCAGATCAGCCCCAGCATTTT
>.|TRBD1|TRBJ1-2|TRBV28
CASISGPPGQDSYGYTF
TGTGCCAGCATCTCGGGACCACCGGGACAGGACTCCTATGGCTACACCTTC